Below, one T cell receptor (beta chain) is given with its context. What it binds is not known. The data originate from a study of T cell responses to AZD1222 COVID-19 vaccine. Study observations and caveats: At study baseline, merely more than 5 AZD1222 recipients were seropositive.

Profiling relied on immunoSEQ multiplex PCR, and the TCRdb table lists in-frame clones only, not all of them. The sample holds under 150,000 clones, about nine tenths seen once. Material: peripheral blood, obtained on day 0 of AZD1222 vaccination. This TCR was recovered from an adult in good health.

In DNA, the CDR3 is TGTGCCAGCAGCTTAGGGCTAGCGGTCTACAATGAGCAGTTCTTC. Protein product: CASSLGLAVYNEQFF. The chain recombines TRBV5-4 with TRBJ2-1; the match to TRBD2 covers 7 bases. With 2 bases clipped from V and 3 bases from J, the junction kept 5 bases outside the gene matches. The germline gives CDR1 SGHNT, CDR2 YYREEE (reference sequence). The length of the CDR3 is 15 residues.